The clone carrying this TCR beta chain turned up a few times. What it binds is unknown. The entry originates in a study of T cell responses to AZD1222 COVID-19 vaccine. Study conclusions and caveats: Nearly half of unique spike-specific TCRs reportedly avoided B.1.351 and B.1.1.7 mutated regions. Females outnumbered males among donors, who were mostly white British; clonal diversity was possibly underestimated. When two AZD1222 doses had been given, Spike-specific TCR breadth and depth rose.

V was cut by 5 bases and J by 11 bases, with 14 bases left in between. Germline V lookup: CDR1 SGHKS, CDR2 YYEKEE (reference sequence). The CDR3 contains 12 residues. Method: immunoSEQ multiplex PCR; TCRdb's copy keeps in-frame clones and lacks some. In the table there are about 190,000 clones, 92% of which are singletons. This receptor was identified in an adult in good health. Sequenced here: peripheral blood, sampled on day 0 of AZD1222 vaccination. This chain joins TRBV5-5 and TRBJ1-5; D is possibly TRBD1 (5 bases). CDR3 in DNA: TGTGCCAGCAGTGGAGGGGATCGAGCCCAGCATTTT. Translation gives CASSGGDRAQHF.